The 13 T cell receptor beta chains below were found in one sample sequenced in a study of CD8 T cells in Susac syndrome. RNA amounts of about 0.5 to 1 ug underwent reverse transcription with random hexamers. Each CDR3 protein is one row after TCRdb ran MiXCR on the immunoSEQ multiplex PCR reads. The sample shows 150,000 to 180,000 distinct CDR3 sequences, around 95% of them seen only once. Sequenced: CD4+ T cells from PBMCs. These receptors came from a human donor with Susac syndrome.

The chain has TRBV4-1 and TRBJ1-1; 7 positions match TRBD1. This CDR3 has 17 residues. V was pared by 0 bases and J by 5 bases, with 12 bases of the junction left unmatched. From germline, CDR1 is MGHRA and CDR2 YSYEKL. In DNA form, the CDR3 reads TGCGCCAGCAGCCAAGATCGAGACAGGGATGTGGGGACTGAAGCTTTCTTT. This sequence encodes CASSQDRDRDVGTEAFF.

The chain uses TRBV20-1 and TRBJ2-6; D may be TRBD1 (5 bases). CDR1 DFQATT and CDR2 SNEGSKA come from the germline V gene (reference sequence). Deletions cut 3 bases from V and 2 bases from J, with 8 bases between. The CDR3 loop spans 14 amino acids. CDR3 region: CSASLTAGANVLTF. The CDR3 nucleotides are TGCAGTGCTAGCCTGACAGCTGGGGCCAACGTCCTGACTTTC.

V gene TRBV6-1 combines with J gene TRBJ2-7; D gene ambiguous. Germline V gene data show CDR1 as MNHNS and CDR2 as SASEGT. CDR3 length: 11 residues. V lost 5 bases and J 3 bases, leaving 5 bases between the germline ends. For the CDR3, the DNA is TGTGCCAGCAGTTGGGACTACGAGCAGTACTTC. Protein sequence: CASSWDYEQYF.

The chain recombines TRBV12-3 or TRBV12-4 with TRBJ2-7; 9 nucleotides match TRBD1. The CDR3 runs to 14 residues. V shed 7 bases, J shed 1 base, and the junction held 5 bases outside the gene matches. The DNA of the CDR3 is TGTGCCAGCACCCTCGGACAGGGGTCCTACGAGCAGTACTTC. It yields the protein CASTLGQGSYEQYF.

About this clonotype itself: A read error may account for a junction end that differs from germline. V is TRBV29-1 and J is TRBJ2-1; 8 bases fit TRBD2. The CDR3 is 11 amino acids. Germline CDR1 reads SQVTM; CDR2 reads ANQGSEA. CDR3: CSVEPDGGAVF. CDR3 DNA: TGCAGCGTTGAACCGGACGGGGGGGCGGTCTTC.

The chain carries TRBV29-1 and TRBJ1-6, with a weak D call TRBD1 (5 bases). Per the germline V gene, CDR1 is SQVTM and CDR2 is ANQGSEA. The V and J ends lost 7 bases and 0 bases respectively, with 13 bases between them. This CDR3 is 15 amino acids long. In DNA form, the CDR3 reads TGCAGCGCCACACAGGACCCCTCCTATAATTCACCCCTCCACTTT. The encoded protein is CSATQDPSYNSPLHF.

V gene TRBV20-1 combines with J gene TRBJ1-2; perhaps TRBD1 as D (6 bases). Trimming shortened V by 3 bases and J by 4 bases, and 15 bases separated the two germline ends. This CDR3 comprises 14 residues. CDR1 DFQATT and CDR2 SNEGSKA come from the germline V gene (reference sequence). CDR3 protein: CSASLSQGPYGYTF. As DNA, the CDR3 is TGCAGTGCTAGTCTCTCACAGGGCCCCTATGGCTACACCTTC.

The J gene is TRBJ2-3, the V gene TRBV2; D is unclear. The CDR3 loop spans 12 amino acids. Germline V gives CDR1 SNHLY, CDR2 FYNNEI. The V gene lost 4 bases and the J gene lost 9 bases, with 11 bases spanning the gap. The chain's CDR3 is CASSGDTWTQYF. Here the CDR3 DNA reads TGTGCCAGCAGTGGAGACACCTGGACGCAGTATTTT.

The chain employs TRBV5-4 and TRBJ2-5; maybe TRBD2 (5 bases). This CDR3 has 14 residues. CDR1 and CDR2 from the germline V gene are SGHNT and YYREEE (reference sequence). With 4 bases removed from V and 7 bases from J, the gap between germline ends came to 17 bases. The CDR3 DNA reads as TGTGCCAGCAGCACAAACCCCCTAGCAGGGACCCAGTACTTC. Its protein product is CASSTNPLAGTQYF.

The chain has TRBV6-5 and TRBJ1-1; 8 bases are shared with TRBD1. This CDR3 is 15 amino acids long. The germline V gene encodes CDR1 MNHEY and CDR2 SVGAGI. V gave up 5 bases and J gave up 2 bases; unmatched junction bases: 7. DNA for the CDR3: TGTGCCAGCAGTCCAGAGGGGACAGGAAACACTGAAGCTTTCTTT. Translated: CASSPEGTGNTEAFF.

J is TRBJ2-5 and V is TRBV25-1; tentatively, D is TRBD2 (5 bases). The CDR3 runs to 12 residues. Trimming removed 3 bases at V and 7 bases at J, with 9 bases between. CDR1 is MGHDK and CDR2 is SYGVNS in the germline V gene. The CDR3 region has the DNA TGTGCCAGCAGTGAGCTCCGGGGGACCCAGTACTTC. It specifies CASSELRGTQYF.

This clonotype was detected once. The gene calls are TRBV29-1 and TRBJ1-5; D possibly corresponds to TRBD1 (5 bases). The CDR3 loop spans 13 amino acids. With 4 bases removed from V and 1 base from J, the gap between germline ends came to 8 bases. Per the germline V gene, CDR1 is SQVTM and CDR2 is ANQGSEA. In DNA form, the CDR3 reads TGCAGCGTTGCGTCAGGGAGCAATCAGCCCCAGCATTTT. Translation gives CSVASGSNQPQHF.

The chain employs TRBV6-6 and TRBJ2-2; D assignment may be TRBD1 or TRBD2 (5 bases each). Germline CDR1 is MNHNY and CDR2 is SVGAGI (reference sequence). There are 13 residues in the CDR3. Between the trimmed V and J ends, which lost 4 bases and 7 bases, there was a span of 10 bases. CDR3 residues: CASSFGARGELFF. In DNA, the CDR3 is TGTGCCAGCAGTTTCGGGGCTCGCGGGGAGCTGTTTTTT.